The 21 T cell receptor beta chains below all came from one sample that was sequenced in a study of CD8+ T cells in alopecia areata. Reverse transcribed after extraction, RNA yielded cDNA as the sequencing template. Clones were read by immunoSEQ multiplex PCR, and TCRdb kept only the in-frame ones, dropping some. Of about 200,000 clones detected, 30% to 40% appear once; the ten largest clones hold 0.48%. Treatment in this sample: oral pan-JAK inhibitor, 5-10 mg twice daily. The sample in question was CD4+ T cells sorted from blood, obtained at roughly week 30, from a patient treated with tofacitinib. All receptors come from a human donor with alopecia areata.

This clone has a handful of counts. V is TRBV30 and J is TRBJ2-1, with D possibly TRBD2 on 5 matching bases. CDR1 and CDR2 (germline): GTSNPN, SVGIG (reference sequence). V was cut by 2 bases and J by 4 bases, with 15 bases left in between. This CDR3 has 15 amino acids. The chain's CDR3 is CAWSPAGLAYNEQFF. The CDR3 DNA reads TGTGCCTGGAGTCCCGCCGGTCTAGCTTACAATGAGCAGTTCTTC.

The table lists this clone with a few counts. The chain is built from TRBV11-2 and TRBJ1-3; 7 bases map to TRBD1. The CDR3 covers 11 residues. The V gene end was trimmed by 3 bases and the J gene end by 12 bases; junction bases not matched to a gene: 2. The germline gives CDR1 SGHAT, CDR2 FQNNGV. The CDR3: CASSFDRDIYF. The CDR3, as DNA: TGTGCCAGCAGCTTCGACAGGGACATATATTTT.

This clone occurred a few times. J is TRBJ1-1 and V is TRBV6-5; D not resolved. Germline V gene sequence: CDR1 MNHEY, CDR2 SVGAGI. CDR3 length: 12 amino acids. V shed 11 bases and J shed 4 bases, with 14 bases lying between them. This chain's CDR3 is CAAAYRGTEAFF. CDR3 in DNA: TGTGCCGCAGCCTACCGAGGCACTGAAGCTTTCTTT.

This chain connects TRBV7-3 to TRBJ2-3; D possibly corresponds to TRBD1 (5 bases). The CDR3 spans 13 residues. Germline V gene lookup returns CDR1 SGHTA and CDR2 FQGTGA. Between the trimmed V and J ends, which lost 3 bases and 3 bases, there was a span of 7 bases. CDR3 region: CASSFQGTDTQYF. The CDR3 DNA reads TGTGCCAGCAGCTTCCAGGGAACAGATACGCAGTATTTT. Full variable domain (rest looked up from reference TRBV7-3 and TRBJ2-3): GAGVSQTPSNKVTEKGKYVELRCDPISGHTALYWYRQSLGQGPEFLIYFQGTGAADDSGLPNDRFFAVRPEGSVSTLKIQRTERGDSAVYLCASSFQGTDTQYFGPGTRLTVL.

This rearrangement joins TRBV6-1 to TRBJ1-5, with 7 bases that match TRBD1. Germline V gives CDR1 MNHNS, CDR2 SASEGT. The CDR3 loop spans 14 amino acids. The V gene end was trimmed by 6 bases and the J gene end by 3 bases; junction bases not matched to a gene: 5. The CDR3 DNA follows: TGTGCCAGCAGACAGGGGTCATACAATCAGCCCCAGCATTTT. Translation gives CASRQGSYNQPQHF.

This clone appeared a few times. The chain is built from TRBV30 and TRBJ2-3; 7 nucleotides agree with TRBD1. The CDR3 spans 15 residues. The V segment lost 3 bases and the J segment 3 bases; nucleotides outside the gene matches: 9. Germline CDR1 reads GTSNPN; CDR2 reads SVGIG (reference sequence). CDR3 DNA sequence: TGTGCCTGGAGGGGCTTCAGGGGGTTGACAGATACGCAGTATTTT. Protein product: CAWRGFRGLTDTQYF.

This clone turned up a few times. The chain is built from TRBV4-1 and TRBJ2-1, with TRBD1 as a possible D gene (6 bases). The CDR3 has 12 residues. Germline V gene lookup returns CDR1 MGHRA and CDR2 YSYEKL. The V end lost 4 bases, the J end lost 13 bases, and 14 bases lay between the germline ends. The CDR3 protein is CASSPHRALQFF. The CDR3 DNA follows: TGCGCCAGCAGCCCCCACAGGGCTTTACAGTTCTTC.

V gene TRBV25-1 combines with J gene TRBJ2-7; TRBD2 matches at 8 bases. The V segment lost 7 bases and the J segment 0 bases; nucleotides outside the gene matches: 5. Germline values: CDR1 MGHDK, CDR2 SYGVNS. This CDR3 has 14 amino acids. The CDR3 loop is CASIRGGSSYEQYF. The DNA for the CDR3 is TGTGCCAGCATCCGCGGGGGGTCCTCCTACGAGCAGTACTTC.

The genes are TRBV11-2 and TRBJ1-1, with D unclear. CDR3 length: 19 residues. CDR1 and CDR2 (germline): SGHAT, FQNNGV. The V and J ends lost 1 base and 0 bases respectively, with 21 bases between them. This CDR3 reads CASSLVVAAFRLMNTEAFF. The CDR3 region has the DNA TGTGCCAGCAGCTTAGTGGTAGCGGCATTTAGGTTAATGAACACTGAAGCTTTCTTT.

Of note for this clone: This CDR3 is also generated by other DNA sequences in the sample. For the CDR3, the DNA is TGCGCCAGCAGCTCTTCAGGGGAAGGGTACAATGAGCAGTTCTTC. Translation gives CASSSSGEGYNEQFF. V gene TRBV5-1 combines with J gene TRBJ2-1, with D possibly being TRBD1 (6 bases). The CDR3 extends over 15 amino acids. The germline V gene has CDR1 SGHRS and CDR2 YFSETQ. The germline V and J ends were trimmed by 3 bases and 4 bases, with 14 bases remaining between them.

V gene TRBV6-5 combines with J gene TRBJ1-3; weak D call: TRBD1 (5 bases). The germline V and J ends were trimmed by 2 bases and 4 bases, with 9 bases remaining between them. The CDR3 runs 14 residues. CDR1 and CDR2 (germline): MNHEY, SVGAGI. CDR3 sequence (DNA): TGTGCCAGCAGTTACGGCAGGGTAGGAAACACCATATATTTT. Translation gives CASSYGRVGNTIYF.

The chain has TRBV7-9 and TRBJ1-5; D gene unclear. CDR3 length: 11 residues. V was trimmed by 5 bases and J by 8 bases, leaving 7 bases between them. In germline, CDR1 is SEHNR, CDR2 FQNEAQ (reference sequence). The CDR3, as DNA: TGTGCCAGCAGCCCGGGAAAGCCCCAGCATTTT. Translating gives CASSPGKPQHF.

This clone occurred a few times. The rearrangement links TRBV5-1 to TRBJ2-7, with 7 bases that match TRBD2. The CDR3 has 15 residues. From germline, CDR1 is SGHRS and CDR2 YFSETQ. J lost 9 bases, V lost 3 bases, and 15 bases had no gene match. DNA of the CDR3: TGCGCCAGCAGCTCGGGAGGTACTACGAGCTATGGGCAGTACTTC. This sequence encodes CASSSGGTTSYGQYF. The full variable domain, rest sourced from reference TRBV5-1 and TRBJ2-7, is KAGVTQTPRYLIKTRGQQVTLSCSPISGHRSVSWYQQTPGQGLQFLFEYFSETQRNKGNFPGRFSGRQFSNSRSEMNVSTLELGDSALYLCASSSGGTTSYGQYFGPGTRLTVT.

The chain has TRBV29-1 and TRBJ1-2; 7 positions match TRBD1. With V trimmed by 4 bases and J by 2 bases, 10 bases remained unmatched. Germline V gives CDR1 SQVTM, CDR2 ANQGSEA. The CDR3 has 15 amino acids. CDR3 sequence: CSVGLLDRPNYGYTF. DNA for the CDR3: TGCAGCGTTGGCCTGCTGGACAGGCCGAACTATGGCTACACCTTC.

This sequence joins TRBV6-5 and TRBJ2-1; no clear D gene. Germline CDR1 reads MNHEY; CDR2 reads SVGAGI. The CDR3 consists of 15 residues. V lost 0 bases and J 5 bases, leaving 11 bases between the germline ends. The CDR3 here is CASSYSTRTNNEQFF. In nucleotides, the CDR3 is TGTGCCAGCAGTTACTCAACTCGTACCAACAATGAGCAGTTCTTC.

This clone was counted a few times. The DNA for the CDR3 is TGTGCCTGGACCTACGAAACCGGGAGTGAGCAGTTCTTC. The encoded protein is CAWTYETGSEQFF. The chain links TRBV30 to TRBJ2-1; possible D gene TRBD2, 6 bases. V lost 4 bases, J lost 9 bases, and 16 bases lay in between. Germline CDR1 reads GTSNPN; CDR2 reads SVGIG (reference sequence). This CDR3 spans 13 amino acids.

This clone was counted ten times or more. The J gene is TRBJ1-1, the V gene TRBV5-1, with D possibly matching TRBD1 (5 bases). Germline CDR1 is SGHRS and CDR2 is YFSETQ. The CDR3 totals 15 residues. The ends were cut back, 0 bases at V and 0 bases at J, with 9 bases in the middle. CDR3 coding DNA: TGCGCCAGCAGCTTGGAAACAGGTATGAACACTGAAGCTTTCTTT. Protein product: CASSLETGMNTEAFF.

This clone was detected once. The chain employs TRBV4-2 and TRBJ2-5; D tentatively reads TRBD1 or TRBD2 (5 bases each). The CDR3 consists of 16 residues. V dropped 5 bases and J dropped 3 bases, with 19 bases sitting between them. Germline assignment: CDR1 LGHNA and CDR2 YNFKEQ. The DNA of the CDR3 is TGTGCCAGCAGCTCCACCCCCGGGACGCAGAAAGAGACCCAGTACTTC. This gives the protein CASSSTPGTQKETQYF.

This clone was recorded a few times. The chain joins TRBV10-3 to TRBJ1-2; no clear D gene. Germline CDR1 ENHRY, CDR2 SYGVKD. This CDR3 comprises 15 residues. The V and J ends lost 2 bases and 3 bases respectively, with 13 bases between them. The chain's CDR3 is CAISESSMDDYGYTF. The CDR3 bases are TGTGCCATCAGTGAGAGTTCGATGGATGACTATGGCTACACCTTC.

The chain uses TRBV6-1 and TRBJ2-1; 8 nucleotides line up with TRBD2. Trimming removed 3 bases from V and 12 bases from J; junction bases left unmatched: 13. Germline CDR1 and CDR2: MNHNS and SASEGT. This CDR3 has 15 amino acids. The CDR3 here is CASSDPGGATMGQFF. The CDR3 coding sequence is TGTGCCAGCAGTGACCCCGGGGGGGCGACGATGGGGCAGTTCTTC.

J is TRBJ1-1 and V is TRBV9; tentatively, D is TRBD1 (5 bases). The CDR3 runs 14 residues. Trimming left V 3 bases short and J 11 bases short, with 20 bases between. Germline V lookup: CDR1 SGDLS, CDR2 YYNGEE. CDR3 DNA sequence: TGTGCCAGCAGCGCGGGGTCCTATGACAGCTGGGCTTTCTTT. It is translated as CASSAGSYDSWAFF.